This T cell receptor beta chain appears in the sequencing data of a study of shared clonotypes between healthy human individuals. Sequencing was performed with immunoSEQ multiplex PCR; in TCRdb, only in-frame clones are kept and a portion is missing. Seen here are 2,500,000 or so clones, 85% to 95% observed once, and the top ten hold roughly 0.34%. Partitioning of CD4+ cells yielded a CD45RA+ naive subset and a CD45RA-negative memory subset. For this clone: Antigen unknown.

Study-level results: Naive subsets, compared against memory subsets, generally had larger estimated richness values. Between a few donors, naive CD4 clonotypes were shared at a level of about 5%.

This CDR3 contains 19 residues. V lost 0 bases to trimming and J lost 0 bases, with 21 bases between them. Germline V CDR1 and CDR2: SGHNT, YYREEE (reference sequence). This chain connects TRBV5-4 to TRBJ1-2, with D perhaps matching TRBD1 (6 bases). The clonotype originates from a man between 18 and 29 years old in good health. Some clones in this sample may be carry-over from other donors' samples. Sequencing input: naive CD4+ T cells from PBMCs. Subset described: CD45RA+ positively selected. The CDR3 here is CASSLASSGEYLANYGYTF. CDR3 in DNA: TGTGCCAGCAGCTTGGCCTCCTCAGGGGAATACTTAGCTAACTATGGCTACACCTTC.